The source of this TCR beta chain is a study of T cell repertoires in cytomegalovirus infection. Overall study: From public TCR beta signatures came an indication of both CMV infection and matching HLA type. General observations from the study: Dominating the ex vivo response were TCR beta clonotypes that were CMV-specific and HLA-C-restricted.

Each CDR3 protein gets one entry after TCRdb re-called the reads with MiXCR. The sample lists 150,000 to 200,000 distinct CDR3 sequences, approximately 19% occurring once. The V gene's germline CDR1 is KGHSH and CDR2 LQKENI. The CDR3 totals 17 residues. The V and J ends lost 4 bases and 3 bases, in that order; junction bases with no gene match: 11. About this clonotype itself: What it binds is unknown.

The TCR was taken from a human donor in good health (CMV status not recorded). Some clones in this sample may be carry-over from other donors' samples. The chain couples TRBV18 to TRBJ2-5, with 10 bases aligning to TRBD2. Sample: PBMCs. In DNA, the CDR3 is TGTGCCAGCTCACTAACCGTCAGCGGGAGGGAAAAAGAGACCCAGTACTTC. It is translated as CASSLTVSGREKETQYF.